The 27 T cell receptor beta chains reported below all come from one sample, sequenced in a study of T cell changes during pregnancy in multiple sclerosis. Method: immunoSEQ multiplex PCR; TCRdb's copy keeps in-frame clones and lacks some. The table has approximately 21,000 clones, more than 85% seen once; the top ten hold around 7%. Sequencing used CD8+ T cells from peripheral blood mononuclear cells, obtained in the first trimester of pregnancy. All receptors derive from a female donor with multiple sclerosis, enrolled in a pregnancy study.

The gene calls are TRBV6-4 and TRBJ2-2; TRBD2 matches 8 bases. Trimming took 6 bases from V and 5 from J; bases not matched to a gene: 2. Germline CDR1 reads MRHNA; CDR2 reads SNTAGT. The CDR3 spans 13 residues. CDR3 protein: CASSASGTGELFF. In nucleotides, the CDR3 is TGTGCCAGCAGCGCTAGCGGGACCGGGGAGCTGTTTTTT.

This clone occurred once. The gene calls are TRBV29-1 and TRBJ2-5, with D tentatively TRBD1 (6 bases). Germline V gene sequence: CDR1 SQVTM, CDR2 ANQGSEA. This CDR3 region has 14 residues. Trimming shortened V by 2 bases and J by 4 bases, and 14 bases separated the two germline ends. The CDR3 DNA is TGCAGCGTTGAAACACAGGGTTGGAGAGAGACCCAGTACTTC. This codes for CSVETQGWRETQYF.

CDR3 region: CASSQGRGQGFDIQYF. The CDR3 DNA sequence: TGCGCCAGCAGCCAAGGACGAGGGCAGGGGTTTGACATTCAGTACTTC. This sequence joins TRBV4-3 and TRBJ2-4, with a possible D match to TRBD1 (6 bases). The V end lost 1 base, the J end lost 8 bases, and 18 bases lay between the germline ends. The CDR3 runs to 16 residues. The germline gives CDR1 LGHNA, CDR2 YSLEER.

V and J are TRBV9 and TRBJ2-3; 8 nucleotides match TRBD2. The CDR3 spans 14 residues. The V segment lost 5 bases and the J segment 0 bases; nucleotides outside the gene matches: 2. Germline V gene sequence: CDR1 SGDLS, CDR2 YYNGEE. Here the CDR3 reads CASSLAGSTDTQYF. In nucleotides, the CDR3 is TGTGCCAGCAGTCTAGCGGGTAGCACAGATACGCAGTATTTT.

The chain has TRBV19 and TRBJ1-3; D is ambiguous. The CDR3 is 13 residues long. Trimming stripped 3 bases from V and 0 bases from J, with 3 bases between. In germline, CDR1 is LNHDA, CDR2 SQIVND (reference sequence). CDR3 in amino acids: CASSIISGNTIYF. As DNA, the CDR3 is TGTGCCAGTAGTATCATCTCTGGAAACACCATATATTTT.

This CDR3 is CASSYSNQGALFDLFF. DNA of the CDR3: TGTGCCAGCAGTTACTCGAATCAGGGGGCCCTTTTTGACCTGTTTTTT. The chain couples TRBV6-6 to TRBJ1-4, with 8 bases identical to TRBD1. Germline V CDR1 and CDR2: MNHNY, SVGAGI (reference sequence). V lost 0 bases and J lost 14; bases outside the gene matches: 14. This CDR3 has 16 amino acids.

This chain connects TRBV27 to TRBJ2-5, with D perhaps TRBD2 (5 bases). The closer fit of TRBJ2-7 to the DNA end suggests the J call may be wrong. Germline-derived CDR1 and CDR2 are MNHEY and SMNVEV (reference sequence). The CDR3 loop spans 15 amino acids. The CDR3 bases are TGTGCCAGCAGTTTATCGGCCAGAGGGATCTACGAGCAGTACTTC. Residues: CASSLSARGIYEQYF.

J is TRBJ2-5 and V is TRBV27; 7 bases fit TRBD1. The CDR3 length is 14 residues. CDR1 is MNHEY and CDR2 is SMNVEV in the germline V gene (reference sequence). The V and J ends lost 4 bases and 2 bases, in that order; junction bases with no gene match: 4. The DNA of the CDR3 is TGTGCCAGCAGTTCCTGGGACAGACAAGAGACCCAGTACTTC. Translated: CASSSWDRQETQYF.

The CDR3 sequence is CASSSRQGSTDTQYF. CDR3 DNA sequence: TGTGCCAGCAGTTCCCGACAGGGGTCCACAGATACGCAGTATTTT. The chain recombines TRBV27 with TRBJ2-3; TRBD1 matches 8 bases. This CDR3 has 15 amino acids. Germline V gives CDR1 MNHEY, CDR2 SMNVEV (reference sequence). The V and J ends lost 4 bases and 2 bases, in that order; junction bases with no gene match: 5.

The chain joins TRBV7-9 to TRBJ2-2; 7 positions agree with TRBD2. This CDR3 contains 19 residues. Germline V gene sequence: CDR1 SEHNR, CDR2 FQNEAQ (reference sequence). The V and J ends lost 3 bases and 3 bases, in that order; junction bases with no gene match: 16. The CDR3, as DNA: TGTGCCAGCAGCTTGCCCTTCGAGGCTAGCGGAACTTACACCGGGGAGCTGTTTTTT. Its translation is CASSLPFEASGTYTGELFF.

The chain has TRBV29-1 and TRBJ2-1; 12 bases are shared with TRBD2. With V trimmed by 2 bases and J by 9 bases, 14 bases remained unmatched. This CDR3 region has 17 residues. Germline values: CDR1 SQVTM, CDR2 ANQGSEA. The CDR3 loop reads CSVEPIQSSGRAIEQFF. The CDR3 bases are TGCAGCGTTGAACCAATCCAATCTAGCGGGAGGGCCATTGAGCAGTTCTTC.

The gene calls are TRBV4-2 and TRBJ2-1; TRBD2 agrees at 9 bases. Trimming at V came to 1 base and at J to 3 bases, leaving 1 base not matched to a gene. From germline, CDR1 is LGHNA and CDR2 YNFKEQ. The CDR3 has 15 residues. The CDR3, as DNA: TGTGCCAGCAGCCAAGTACTAGCGGGCTACAATGAGCAGTTCTTC. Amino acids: CASSQVLAGYNEQFF.

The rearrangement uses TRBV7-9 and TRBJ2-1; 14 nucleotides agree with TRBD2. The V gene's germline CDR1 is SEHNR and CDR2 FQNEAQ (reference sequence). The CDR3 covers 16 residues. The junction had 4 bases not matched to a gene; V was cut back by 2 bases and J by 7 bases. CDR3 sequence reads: CASSLLGTSGSNEQFF. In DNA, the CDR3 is TGTGCCAGCAGCTTATTGGGGACTAGCGGGAGTAATGAGCAGTTCTTC. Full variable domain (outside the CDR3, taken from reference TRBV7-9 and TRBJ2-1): DTGVSQNPRHKITKRGQNVTFRCDPISEHNRLYWYRQTLGQGPEFLTYFQNEAQLEKSRLLSDRFSAERPKGSFSTLEIQRTEQGDSAMYLCASSLLGTSGSNEQFFGPGTRLTVL.

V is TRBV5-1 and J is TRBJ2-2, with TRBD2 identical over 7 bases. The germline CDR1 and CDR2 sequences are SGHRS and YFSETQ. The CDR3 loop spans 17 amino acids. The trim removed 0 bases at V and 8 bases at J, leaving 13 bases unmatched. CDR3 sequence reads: CASSLAPGRAAAGELFF. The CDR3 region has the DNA TGCGCCAGCAGCTTGGCGCCGGGGAGGGCCGCAGCTGGGGAGCTGTTTTTT.

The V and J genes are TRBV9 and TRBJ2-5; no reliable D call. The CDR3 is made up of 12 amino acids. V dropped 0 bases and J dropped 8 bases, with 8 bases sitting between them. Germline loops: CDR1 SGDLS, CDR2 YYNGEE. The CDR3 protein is CASSVEDSTQYF. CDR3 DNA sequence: TGTGCCAGCAGCGTAGAAGATAGTACCCAGTACTTC.

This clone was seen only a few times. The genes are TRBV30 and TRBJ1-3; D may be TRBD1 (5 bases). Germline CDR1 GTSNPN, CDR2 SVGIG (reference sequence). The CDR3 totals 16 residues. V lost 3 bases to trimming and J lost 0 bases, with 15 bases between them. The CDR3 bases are TGTGCCTGGAGATCCCAGGGCCCATCCTCTGGAAACACCATATATTTT. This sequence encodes CAWRSQGPSSGNTIYF.

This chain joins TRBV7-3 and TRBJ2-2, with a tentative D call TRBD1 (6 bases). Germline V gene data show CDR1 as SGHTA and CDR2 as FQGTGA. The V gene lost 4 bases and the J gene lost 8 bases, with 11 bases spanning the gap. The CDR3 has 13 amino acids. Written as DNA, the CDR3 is TGTGCCAGCAGCTCCAGGGGTTCGGGGGAGCTGTTTTTT. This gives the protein CASSSRGSGELFF.

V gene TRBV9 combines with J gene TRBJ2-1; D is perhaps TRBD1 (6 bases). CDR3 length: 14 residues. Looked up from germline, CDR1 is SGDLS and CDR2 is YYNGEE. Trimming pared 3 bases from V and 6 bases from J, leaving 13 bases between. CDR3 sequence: CASSAGHSINEQFF. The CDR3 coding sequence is TGTGCCAGCAGCGCGGGACATAGCATCAATGAGCAGTTCTTC. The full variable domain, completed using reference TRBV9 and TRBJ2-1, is DSGVTQTPKHLITATGQRVTLRCSPRSGDLSVYWYQQSLDQGLQFLIQYYNGEERAKGNILERFSAQQFPDLHSELNLSSLELGDSALYFCASSAGHSINEQFFGPGTRLTVL.

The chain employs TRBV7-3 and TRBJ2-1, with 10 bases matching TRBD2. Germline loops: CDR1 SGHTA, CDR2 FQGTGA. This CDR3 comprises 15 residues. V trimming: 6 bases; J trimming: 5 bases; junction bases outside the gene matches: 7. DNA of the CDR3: TGTGCCAGCAGTCAGGGACTAGCGAAAAACAATGAGCAGTTCTTC. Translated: CASSQGLAKNNEQFF.

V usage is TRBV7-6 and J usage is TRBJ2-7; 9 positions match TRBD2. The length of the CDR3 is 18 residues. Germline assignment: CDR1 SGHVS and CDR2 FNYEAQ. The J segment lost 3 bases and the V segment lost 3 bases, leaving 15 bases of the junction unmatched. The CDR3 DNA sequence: TGTGCCAGCAGCTTCCATCCTGGTAGCGGGGGAGGGGACTACGAGCAGTACTTC. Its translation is CASSFHPGSGGGDYEQYF.

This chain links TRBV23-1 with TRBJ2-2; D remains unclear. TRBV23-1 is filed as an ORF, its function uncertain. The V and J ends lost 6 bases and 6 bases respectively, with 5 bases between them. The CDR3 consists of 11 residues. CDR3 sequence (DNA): TGCGCCAGCAGCCCGTCCGGGGAGCTGTTTTTT. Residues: CASSPSGELFF.

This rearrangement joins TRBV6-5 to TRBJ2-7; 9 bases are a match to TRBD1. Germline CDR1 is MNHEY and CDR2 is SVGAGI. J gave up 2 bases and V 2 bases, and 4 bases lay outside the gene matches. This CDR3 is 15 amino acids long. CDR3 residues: CASSYGTGNPYEQYF. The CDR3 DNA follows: TGTGCCAGCAGTTACGGGACAGGGAACCCCTACGAGCAGTACTTC.

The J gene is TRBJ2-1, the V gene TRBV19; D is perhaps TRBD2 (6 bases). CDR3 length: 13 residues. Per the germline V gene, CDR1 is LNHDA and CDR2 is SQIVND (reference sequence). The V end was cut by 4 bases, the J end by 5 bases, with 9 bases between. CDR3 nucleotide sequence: TGTGCCAGTAGTAAGGGCGGGGACAATGAGCAGTTCTTC. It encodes CASSKGGDNEQFF.

The CDR3 DNA sequence: TGTGCCAGCAGCCCGGGACTTGAGGGAGGCTCCTACGAGCAGTACTTC. Its translation: CASSPGLEGGSYEQYF. This sequence joins TRBV7-8 and TRBJ2-7, with a weak D call TRBD2 (6 bases). V shed 5 bases and J shed 0 bases, with 17 bases lying between them. The CDR3 sequence is 16 residues long. Looked up from germline, CDR1 is SGHVS and CDR2 is FQNEAQ.

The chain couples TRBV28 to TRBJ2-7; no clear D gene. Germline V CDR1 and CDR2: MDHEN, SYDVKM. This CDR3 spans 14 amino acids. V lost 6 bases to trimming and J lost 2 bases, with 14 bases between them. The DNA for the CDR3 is TGTGCCAGCAGAACCTCCCGTGGCCCCTACGAGCAGTACTTC. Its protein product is CASRTSRGPYEQYF.

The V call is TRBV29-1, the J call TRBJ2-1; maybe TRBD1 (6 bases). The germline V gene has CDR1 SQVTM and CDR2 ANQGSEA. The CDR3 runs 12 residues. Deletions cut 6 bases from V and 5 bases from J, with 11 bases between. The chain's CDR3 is CSVQRGNNEQFF. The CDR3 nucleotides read TGCAGCGTACAAAGGGGGAACAATGAGCAGTTCTTC.

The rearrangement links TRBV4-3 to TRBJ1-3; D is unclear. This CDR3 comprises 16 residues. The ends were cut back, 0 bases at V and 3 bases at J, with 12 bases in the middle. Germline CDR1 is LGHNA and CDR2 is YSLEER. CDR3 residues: CASSQDGEEFGNTIYF. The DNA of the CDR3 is TGCGCCAGCAGCCAAGATGGCGAGGAGTTTGGAAACACCATATATTTT.